Reported below is one TCR beta chain. Its antigen remains unknown. The data are from a study of T-cell reconstitution after alpha-beta-depleted transplantation in children. Study results and caveats: By one year post-transplant, T-cell counts and diversity largely arose from T cells that were newly produced. It was surviving recipient T cells and thymic progenitors that gave some patients high TCRbeta diversity at day 60. Several hundred expanded graft clones reportedly were the source of alpha-beta T cells about two months after transplant.

This CDR3 spans 14 amino acids. Per germline, CDR1 MDHEN and CDR2 SYDVKM. V lost 3 bases to trimming and J lost 1 base; unmatched junction nucleotides: 2. The authors prepared the TCRbeta library with unique molecular identifiers. TCRdb fed the PCR reads into MiXCR, producing one record per CDR3 protein. The sample holds hundreds of thousands of distinct CDR3 sequences, around 13% seen once. The receptor comes from a girl aged 2 to 10 with congenital amegakaryocytic thrombocytopenia, due to receive a stem cell transplant. The sample was PBMCs, taken before TCRalphabeta/CD19-depleted stem cell transplant. The rearrangement joins TRBV28 to TRBJ2-5, with 7 positions matching TRBD1. CDR3 coding DNA: TGTGCCAGCAGTTTGACAGGGTTCCAAGAGACCCAGTACTTC. It is translated as CASSLTGFQETQYF.